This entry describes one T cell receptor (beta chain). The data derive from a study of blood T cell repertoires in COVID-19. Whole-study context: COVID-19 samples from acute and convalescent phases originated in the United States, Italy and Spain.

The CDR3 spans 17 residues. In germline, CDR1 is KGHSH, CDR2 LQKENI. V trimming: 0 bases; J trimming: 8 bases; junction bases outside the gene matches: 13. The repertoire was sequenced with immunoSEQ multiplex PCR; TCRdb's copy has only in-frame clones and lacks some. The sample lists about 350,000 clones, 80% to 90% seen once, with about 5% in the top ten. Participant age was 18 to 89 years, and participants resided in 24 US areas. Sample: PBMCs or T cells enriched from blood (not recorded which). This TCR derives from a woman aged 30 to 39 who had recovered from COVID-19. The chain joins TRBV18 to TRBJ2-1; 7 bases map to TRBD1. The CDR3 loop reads CASSPPGAGGRLDEQFF. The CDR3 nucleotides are TGTGCCAGCTCACCACCGGGGGCAGGGGGTAGGCTCGATGAGCAGTTCTTC.